This entry lists 20 T cell receptor beta chains sequenced from one sample in a study of OX40 agonist ivuxolimab in advanced cancers. Generated by immunoSEQ multiplex PCR, the TCRdb table keeps only in-frame clones and is missing some. The table records around 94,000 clones, 92% of them present only once. Source: CD4+ or CD8+ T cells sorted from blood, taken in a trial of the OX40 agonist ivuxolimab. These receptors came from an adult with an advanced solid tumor such as melanoma, head and neck, liver or kidney cancer.

This clone was seen a few times. This same CDR3 is encoded by further DNA sequences in the sample. This sequence joins TRBV9 and TRBJ1-1; D gene uncertain. This CDR3 comprises 12 residues. The germline V gene encodes CDR1 SGDLS and CDR2 YYNGEE. Trimming cost V 0 bases and J 3 bases, with 3 bases left between them. This chain's CDR3 is CASSVGDTEAFF. CDR3 nucleotide sequence: TGTGCCAGCAGCGTAGGGGACACTGAAGCTTTCTTT.

This clone was picked up a small number of times. The chain employs TRBV5-1 and TRBJ1-6; TRBD1 agrees at 8 bases. Germline CDR1 is SGHRS and CDR2 is YFSETQ. This CDR3 has 14 amino acids. The V segment lost 3 bases and the J segment 10 bases; nucleotides outside the gene matches: 6. CDR3 loop: CASSSGQGQSPLHF. CDR3 in DNA: TGCGCCAGCAGCTCCGGACAGGGACAATCACCCCTCCACTTT.

This clone was seen a few times. The chain is built from TRBV6-8 and TRBJ2-7; 7 bases fit TRBD1. Germline V gene lookup returns CDR1 MNHGY and CDR2 SAAAGT. CDR3 size: 11 residues. The ends lost 11 bases at V and 6 bases at J; junction bases unmatched: 7. The CDR3 DNA reads TGTGCCGGCCAGGGGGATCCCGAGCAGTACTTC. Translating gives CAGQGDPEQYF.

The rearrangement joins TRBV28 to TRBJ2-1; the match to TRBD1 covers 10 bases. Germline values: CDR1 MDHEN, CDR2 SYDVKM. Trimming at V came to 5 bases and at J to 9 bases, leaving 13 bases not matched to a gene. The CDR3 contains 16 residues. DNA for the CDR3: TGTGCCAGCAGTGGGGGGTGGACAGGGGGTCAGGGTGAGCAGTTCTTC. Encoded protein: CASSGGWTGGQGEQFF.

The chain uses TRBV5-1 and TRBJ2-3; D perhaps matches TRBD2 (6 bases). Germline loops: CDR1 SGHRS, CDR2 YFSETQ. This CDR3 comprises 15 residues. Trimming cost V 1 base and J 2 bases, with 11 bases left between them. The CDR3 coding sequence is TGCGCCAGCAGCTTGTTCGGCGGGGACACAGATACGCAGTATTTT. Its translation is CASSLFGGDTDTQYF.

The chain combines TRBV7-6 with TRBJ2-7; tentatively, D is TRBD1 (5 bases). Germline V lookup: CDR1 SGHVS, CDR2 FNYEAQ. This CDR3 contains 13 residues. With 6 bases removed from V and 6 bases from J, the gap between germline ends came to 15 bases. CDR3 bases: TGTGCCAGCAGGGGGTTAAGGGGTGTCGAGCAGTACTTC. Protein: CASRGLRGVEQYF.

This chain uses TRBV4-3 with TRBJ2-2, with D perhaps TRBD1 (5 bases). The CDR3 is 14 amino acids. Germline CDR1 and CDR2: LGHNA and YSLEER. Between the trimmed V and J ends, which lost 5 bases and 5 bases, there was a span of 12 bases. Here the CDR3 reads CASSWGIRTGELFF. The CDR3 DNA sequence: TGCGCCAGCAGCTGGGGCATAAGGACCGGGGAGCTGTTTTTT.

J is TRBJ2-2 and V is TRBV18; 14 bases fit TRBD2. The CDR3 is 19 residues long. Germline-derived CDR1 and CDR2 are KGHSH and LQKENI. The junction had 10 bases not matched to a gene; V was cut back by 0 bases and J by 7 bases. CDR3 region: CASSPPRTSGRRGNGELFF. The CDR3 coding sequence is TGTGCCAGCTCACCACCGAGGACTAGCGGGAGGAGGGGAAACGGGGAGCTGTTTTTT.

V gene TRBV4-1 combines with J gene TRBJ1-5; D perhaps matches TRBD1 (5 bases). V was cut by 3 bases and J by 1 base, with 10 bases left in between. Germline CDR1 and CDR2: MGHRA and YSYEKL. This CDR3 region has 15 residues. The DNA of the CDR3 is TGCGCCAGCAGCCAGAGAGGACAAAGCAATCAGCCCCAGCATTTT. This sequence encodes CASSQRGQSNQPQHF.

CDR3: CASNRTYEQYF. In DNA, the CDR3 is TGTGCCAGCAACAGGACCTACGAGCAGTACTTC. V and J are TRBV6-4 and TRBJ2-7; a possible D gene is TRBD1 (5 bases). CDR1 is MRHNA and CDR2 is SNTAGT in the germline V gene. The CDR3 is 11 amino acids. The ends were cut back, 7 bases at V and 2 bases at J, with 6 bases in the middle.

This clone was recorded only once. For the CDR3, the DNA is TGCGCCAGCAGCCAGAGATCGGTCCGGGACAGGGTCGTCACTGAAGCTTTCTTT. The encoded protein is CASSQRSVRDRVVTEAFF. This chain links TRBV4-1 with TRBJ1-1; 9 bases match TRBD1. V was clipped by 3 bases and J by 4 bases; unmatched bases: 15. Germline CDR1 MGHRA, CDR2 YSYEKL. The length of the CDR3 is 18 residues.

J is TRBJ2-7 and V is TRBV12-5; no clear D. The length of the CDR3 is 12 residues. Germline CDR1 reads LGHNT; CDR2 reads FRNRAP. Trimming removed 0 bases at V and 2 bases at J, with 2 bases between. The CDR3 DNA follows: TGTGCTAGTGGTTTGGTACCCTACGAGCAGTACTTC. It is translated as CASGLVPYEQYF.

This clone has only a few counts. The chain has TRBV4-2 and TRBJ1-5; tentatively, D is TRBD1 (5 bases). V was clipped by 3 bases and J by 2 bases, with 14 bases between them. The CDR3 runs 16 residues. Germline values: CDR1 LGHNA, CDR2 YNFKEQ. CDR3 protein: CASSQGRQGGNQPQHF. The CDR3 DNA reads TGTGCCAGCAGCCAGGGACGGCAGGGCGGCAATCAGCCCCAGCATTTT.

This clone came up once. CDR3 sequence (DNA): TGCGCCAGCAGCCTCCAGGGGGGGAAGACAGATACGCAGTATTTT. Residues: CASSLQGGKTDTQYF. This rearrangement joins TRBV4-3 to TRBJ2-3; the D call may be TRBD1 or TRBD2 (7 bases each). The CDR3 contains 15 residues. Germline CDR1 and CDR2: LGHNA and YSLEER. Deletions cut 4 bases from V and 3 bases from J, with 14 bases between.

The chain has TRBV28 and TRBJ2-7; D is undetermined. This CDR3 comprises 13 residues. The germline V and J ends were trimmed by 5 bases and 4 bases, with 12 bases remaining between them. Germline loops: CDR1 MDHEN, CDR2 SYDVKM. CDR3 in DNA: TGTGCCAGCAGTCCGTTACGTGGGTACGAGCAGTACTTC. Translated, it gives CASSPLRGYEQYF.

This clone was seen once. The chain links TRBV20-1 to TRBJ2-7; D unclear. Germline V gives CDR1 DFQATT, CDR2 SNEGSKA (reference sequence). V shed 6 bases and J shed 3 bases, with 9 bases lying between them. This CDR3 region has 11 residues. The CDR3 protein is CSAPWGYEQYF. The CDR3 region has the DNA TGCAGTGCCCCCTGGGGCTACGAGCAGTACTTC.

J is TRBJ1-1 and V is TRBV4-1; D perhaps matches TRBD1 (5 bases). Germline CDR1 reads MGHRA; CDR2 reads YSYEKL. CDR3 length: 15 amino acids. V lost 3 bases, J lost 1 base, and 12 bases lay in between. CDR3 amino acids: CASSQAGVANTEAFF. CDR3 coding DNA: TGCGCCAGCAGCCAGGCGGGGGTAGCGAACACTGAAGCTTTCTTT.

This sequence joins TRBV27 and TRBJ1-5, with 7 bases that match TRBD1. Germline CDR1 is MNHEY and CDR2 is SMNVEV (reference sequence). The CDR3 length is 16 residues. V shed 6 bases, J shed 0 bases, and the junction held 8 bases outside the gene matches. CDR3 DNA sequence: TGTGCCAGCAGCAGGGGGACAGCCTATAGCAATCAGCCCCAGCATTTT. It codes for CASSRGTAYSNQPQHF.

The chain links TRBV25-1 to TRBJ1-6, with TRBD1 as a possible D gene (6 bases). Germline CDR1 reads MGHDK; CDR2 reads SYGVNS. This CDR3 region has 14 residues. V lost 5 bases to trimming and J lost 10 bases, with 15 bases between them. CDR3 sequence (DNA): TGTGCCAGCAGTCTGGGGGGCGCGGGGTCACCCCTCCACTTT. Its translation: CASSLGGAGSPLHF.

This chain joins TRBV27 and TRBJ1-1; perhaps TRBD1 as D (5 bases). The germline V gene encodes CDR1 MNHEY and CDR2 SMNVEV (reference sequence). Deletions cut 4 bases from V and 5 bases from J, with 11 bases between. CDR3 length equals 13 residues. The CDR3 bases are TGTGCCAGCAGTTCGGGGGGAGAAACTGAAGCTTTCTTT. It translates to CASSSGGETEAFF.